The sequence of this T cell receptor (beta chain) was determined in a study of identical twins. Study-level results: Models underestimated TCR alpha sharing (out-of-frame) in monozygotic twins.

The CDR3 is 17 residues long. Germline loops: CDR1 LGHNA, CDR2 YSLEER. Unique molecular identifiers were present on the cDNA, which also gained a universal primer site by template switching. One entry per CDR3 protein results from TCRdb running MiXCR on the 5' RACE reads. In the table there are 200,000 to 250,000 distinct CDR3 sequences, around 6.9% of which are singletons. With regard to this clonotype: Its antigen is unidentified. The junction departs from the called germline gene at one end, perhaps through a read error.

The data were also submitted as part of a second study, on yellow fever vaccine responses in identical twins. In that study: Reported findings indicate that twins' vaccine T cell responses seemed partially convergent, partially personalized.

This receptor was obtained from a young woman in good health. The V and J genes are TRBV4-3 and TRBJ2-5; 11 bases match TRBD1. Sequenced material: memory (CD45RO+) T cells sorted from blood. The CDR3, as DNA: TGCGCCGGCAGCCAAGACGCGGGGACAGGGGGTGTGGAGACCCAGTACTTC. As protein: CAGSQDAGTGGVETQYF.